Below are 30 T cell receptor beta chains sequenced from a single sample in a study of OX40 agonist ivuxolimab in advanced cancers. Here immunoSEQ multiplex PCR was the method, and the copy in TCRdb shows in-frame clones only, minus some. This table has roughly 77,000 clones, over 70% appearing once. This specimen consisted of CD4+ or CD8+ T cells sorted from blood, obtained in a trial of the OX40 agonist ivuxolimab. Every receptor here comes from an adult with an advanced solid tumor such as melanoma, head and neck, liver or kidney cancer.

The chain couples TRBV18 to TRBJ2-2, with TRBD2 matching 11 bases. This CDR3 has 17 amino acids. The J segment lost 5 bases and the V segment lost 3 bases, leaving 8 bases of the junction unmatched. Germline V gene data show CDR1 as KGHSH and CDR2 as LQKENI. CDR3 in amino acids: CASSPVLAGVETGELFF. The CDR3 DNA reads TGTGCCAGCTCACCCGTACTAGCGGGAGTCGAGACCGGGGAGCTGTTTTTT. The entire variable domain, with the rest obtained from reference TRBV18 and TRBJ2-2, is as follows: NAGVMQNPRHLVRRRGQEARLRCSPMKGHSHVYWYRQLPEEGLKFMVYLQKENIIDESGMPKERFSAEFPKEGPSILRIQQVVRGDSAAYFCASSPVLAGVETGELFFGEGSRLTVL.

The V and J genes are TRBV18 and TRBJ2-1, with TRBD2 matching over 11 bases. With V trimmed by 3 bases and J by 0 bases, 7 bases remained unmatched. Germline loops: CDR1 KGHSH, CDR2 LQKENI. The CDR3 length is 18 residues. CDR3 DNA sequence: TGTGCCAGCTCACCGGTAGTAGCGGGAGGGAGCTCCTACAATGAGCAGTTCTTC. The encoded protein is CASSPVVAGGSSYNEQFF.

The V gene is TRBV11-3, the J gene TRBJ2-3; weak D call: TRBD1 (7 bases). This CDR3 has 17 residues. Between the trimmed V and J ends, which lost 4 bases and 1 base, there was a span of 18 bases. The germline CDR1 and CDR2 sequences are SGHNT and YENEEA. As DNA, the CDR3 is TGTGCCAGCAGCTATCACCCGACAGGGACTCGCACAGATACGCAGTATTTT. It translates to CASSYHPTGTRTDTQYF.

The rearrangement joins TRBV11-3 to TRBJ2-7; D is possibly TRBD2 (6 bases). V dropped 4 bases and J dropped 3 bases, with 10 bases sitting between them. From germline, CDR1 is SGHNT and CDR2 YENEEA. The CDR3 sequence is 13 residues long. The CDR3 bases are TGTGCCAGCAGCTACTCCGGGGGCTACGAGCAGTACTTC. Amino acid sequence: CASSYSGGYEQYF. Full variable domain (missing parts from reference TRBV11-3 and TRBJ2-7): EAGVVQSPRYKIIEKKQPVAFWCNPISGHNTLYWYLQNLGQGPELLIRYENEEAVDDSQLPKDRFSAERLKGVDSTLKIQPAELGDSAVYLCASSYSGGYEQYFGPGTRLTVT.

The chain is built from TRBV30 and TRBJ1-1; 8 nucleotides match TRBD1. Germline V lookup: CDR1 GTSNPN, CDR2 SVGIG (reference sequence). Losses at the gene ends were 0 bases for V and 9 bases for J; bases not matched to a gene: 12. The CDR3 has 15 residues. CDR3 amino acids: CAWSVPGTGVFKAFF. In DNA form, the CDR3 reads TGTGCCTGGAGTGTACCTGGGACAGGTGTATTTAAAGCTTTCTTT.

The rearrangement joins TRBV9 to TRBJ1-1; D might be TRBD1 (6 bases). In germline, CDR1 is SGDLS, CDR2 YYNGEE. Trimming shortened V by 3 bases and J by 3 bases, and 15 bases separated the two germline ends. This CDR3 contains 15 residues. CDR3 residues: CASSGRQAYDTEAFF. The CDR3 DNA follows: TGTGCCAGCAGCGGGCGACAGGCTTATGACACTGAAGCTTTCTTT.

This clone turned up a few times. The gene calls are TRBV7-9 and TRBJ2-7; weak D call: TRBD2 (6 bases). The V gene's germline CDR1 is SEHNR and CDR2 FQNEAQ (reference sequence). Trimming cost V 6 bases and J 5 bases, with 17 bases left between them. CDR3 length equals 14 residues. CDR3 in DNA: TGTGCCAGCAGTCTGGGGGGACCCGGCGACGAGCAGTACTTC. Translated: CASSLGGPGDEQYF.

The chain joins TRBV6-5 to TRBJ2-1, with a possible D match to TRBD2 (7 bases). The germline gives CDR1 MNHEY, CDR2 SVGAGI. The CDR3 runs 15 residues. V dropped 6 bases and J dropped 8 bases, with 20 bases sitting between them. The CDR3 sequence is CASSQGGEQIHEQFF. CDR3 coding DNA: TGTGCCAGCAGCCAAGGGGGGGAGCAAATACATGAGCAGTTCTTC.

The chain joins TRBV4-3 to TRBJ2-1; 9 bases are a match to TRBD2. The CDR3 has 16 amino acids. CDR1 is LGHNA and CDR2 is YSLEER in the germline V gene. The V gene end was trimmed by 0 bases and the J gene end by 9 bases; junction bases not matched to a gene: 9. This chain's CDR3 is CASSQDELAGPGEQFF. CDR3 coding DNA: TGCGCCAGCAGCCAAGACGAACTAGCGGGTCCGGGTGAGCAGTTCTTC.

In its sample, this clone was seen once. The rearrangement joins TRBV7-6 to TRBJ1-1; a weak D match, TRBD1 (6 bases). CDR3 length: 15 amino acids. The ends were cut back, 5 bases at V and 3 bases at J, with 16 bases in the middle. Germline lookup yields CDR1 SGHVS and CDR2 FNYEAQ. CDR3 DNA: TGTGCCAGCAGCCGAAAGCCAGGACAGCACACTGAAGCTTTCTTT. This gives the protein CASSRKPGQHTEAFF.

V usage is TRBV2 and J usage is TRBJ2-3, with 9 bases that match TRBD2. This CDR3 has 18 amino acids. Germline loops: CDR1 SNHLY, CDR2 FYNNEI. V trimming: 4 bases; J trimming: 0 bases; junction bases outside the gene matches: 11. This CDR3 reads CASSGPSGVKTSTDTQYF. CDR3 coding DNA: TGTGCCAGCAGTGGTCCTAGCGGGGTGAAGACTAGCACAGATACGCAGTATTTT.

The chain joins TRBV6-1 to TRBJ2-3, with D possibly being TRBD2 (6 bases). The V and J ends lost 3 bases and 1 base respectively, with 8 bases between them. This CDR3 is 14 amino acids long. The germline V gene has CDR1 MNHNS and CDR2 SASEGT. In nucleotides, the CDR3 is TGTGCCAGCAGTGACGGAGGGGGCACAGATACGCAGTATTTT. It codes for CASSDGGGTDTQYF.

The chain carries TRBV29-1 and TRBJ2-7, with D maybe TRBD2 (6 bases). This CDR3 has 15 amino acids. From germline, CDR1 is SQVTM and CDR2 ANQGSEA. V lost 3 bases and J lost 3, with 18 bases in between. CDR3 coding DNA: TGCAGCGTTGAGGGTGGGAGGAACAATGACTACGAGCAGTACTTC. It encodes CSVEGGRNNDYEQYF.

This clone has just one count. The V and J genes are TRBV7-5 and TRBJ2-3; TRBD1, the D gene given by the table, was not confirmed from the DNA. TRBV7-5 is termed a pseudogene. This CDR3 region has 15 residues. The CDR3 loop is CASSRSRAGPDTQYF. In DNA, the CDR3 is TGTGCCAGCAGCCGGTCCAGGGCCGGGCCAGATACGCAGTATTTT.

The chain combines TRBV14 with TRBJ2-5; no firm D call. Germline V lookup: CDR1 SGHDN, CDR2 FVKESK. The CDR3 length is 13 residues. Trimming left V 5 bases short and J 1 base short, with 8 bases between. CDR3 coding DNA: TGTGCCAGCAGCAATACCATCCAAGAGACCCAGTACTTC. Its translation is CASSNTIQETQYF. Combining the CDR3 with reference TRBV14 and TRBJ2-5 gives the whole variable domain EAGVTQFPSHSVIEKGQTVTLRCDPISGHDNLYWYRRVMGKEIKFLLHFVKESKQDESGMPNNRFLAERTGGTYSTLKVQPAELEDSGVYFCASSNTIQETQYFGPGTRLLVL.

This clone has a single count. The chain carries TRBV19 and TRBJ2-1, with TRBD2 identical over 7 bases. Germline values: CDR1 LNHDA, CDR2 SQIVND (reference sequence). The CDR3 contains 14 residues. V was pared by 10 bases and J by 7 bases, with 13 bases of the junction left unmatched. The CDR3 loop is CATTYGRSPNEQFF. The CDR3 DNA reads as TGTGCCACTACCTACGGGAGGTCCCCTAATGAGCAGTTCTTC.

J is TRBJ2-7 and V is TRBV6-5; no definite D call. The CDR3 is 14 residues long. V was pared by 4 bases and J by 4 bases, with 14 bases between. Germline CDR1 MNHEY, CDR2 SVGAGI. Here the CDR3 DNA reads TGTGCCAGCAGTTTTTCCGGTAACAAATACGAGCAGTACTTC. Its protein is CASSFSGNKYEQYF.

This clone appeared once. The rearrangement links TRBV11-1 to TRBJ1-2, with D perhaps matching TRBD1 (6 bases). Germline V lookup: CDR1 SGHAT, CDR2 FQDESV (reference sequence). Trimming stripped 5 bases from V and 8 bases from J, with 18 bases between. This CDR3 comprises 14 residues. The CDR3 is CASSTSGGARGYTF. CDR3 sequence (DNA): TGTGCCAGCAGCACGAGCGGGGGGGCCAGAGGCTACACCTTC.

The chain combines TRBV19 with TRBJ1-4; D is uncertain. Germline CDR1 and CDR2: LNHDA and SQIVND (reference sequence). This CDR3 region has 15 residues. The V end was cut by 3 bases, the J end by 0 bases, with 8 bases between. The CDR3 spells CASSILGSTNEKLFF. Here the CDR3 DNA reads TGTGCCAGTAGTATTCTGGGCTCAACTAATGAAAAACTGTTTTTT.

V is TRBV9 and J is TRBJ2-5, with D possibly matching TRBD2 (6 bases). V lost 1 base, J lost 5 bases, and 15 bases lay in between. The CDR3 totals 15 residues. CDR1 is SGDLS, CDR2 YYNGEE, per germline. The CDR3 loop is CASSVFDGGEETQYF. The CDR3 DNA is TGTGCCAGCAGCGTATTTGACGGGGGAGAGGAGACCCAGTACTTC. The full variable domain, rest sourced from reference TRBV9 and TRBJ2-5, is DSGVTQTPKHLITATGQRVTLRCSPRSGDLSVYWYQQSLDQGLQFLIQYYNGEERAKGNILERFSAQQFPDLHSELNLSSLELGDSALYFCASSVFDGGEETQYFGPGTRLLVL.

J is TRBJ1-2 and V is TRBV15, with 7 bases lining up with TRBD1. V was clipped by 5 bases and J by 4 bases; unmatched bases: 7. CDR1 LNHNV and CDR2 YYDKDF come from the germline V gene (reference sequence). The CDR3 covers 14 residues. The CDR3 region is CATSYQGGGYGYTF. In DNA form, the CDR3 reads TGTGCCACCAGCTATCAGGGGGGAGGCTATGGCTACACCTTC.

The J gene is TRBJ2-3, the V gene TRBV5-6, with TRBD2 matching 10 bases. V gave up 5 bases and J gave up 5 bases; unmatched junction bases: 11. The germline V gene encodes CDR1 SGHDT and CDR2 YYEEEE. This CDR3 contains 16 residues. The CDR3 spells CASRFRLAGDRDTQYF. The DNA for the CDR3 is TGTGCCAGCAGATTCAGACTAGCGGGCGATAGAGATACGCAGTATTTT.

This chain connects TRBV27 to TRBJ1-4; no firm D call. Trimming removed 5 bases from V and 8 bases from J, with 15 bases in between. This CDR3 region has 14 residues. Looked up from germline, CDR1 is MNHEY and CDR2 is SMNVEV (reference sequence). CDR3 residues: CASSPGQKGEKLFF. CDR3 DNA sequence: TGTGCCAGCAGTCCGGGTCAAAAGGGCGAAAAACTGTTTTTT.

V is TRBV5-1 and J is TRBJ2-4, with D uncertain. The CDR3 runs to 15 residues. V was trimmed by 3 bases and J by 3 bases, leaving 13 bases between them. Germline CDR1 reads SGHRS; CDR2 reads YFSETQ. CDR3 residues: CASSSGPLGKNIQYF. For the CDR3, the DNA is TGCGCCAGCAGCTCCGGACCTCTCGGCAAAAACATTCAGTACTTC.

V is TRBV2 and J is TRBJ1-1; D is unresolved. V was trimmed by 2 bases and J by 0 bases, leaving 16 bases between them. Germline V gene data show CDR1 as SNHLY and CDR2 as FYNNEI. This CDR3 comprises 17 residues. In DNA, the CDR3 is TGTGCCAGCAGTGAATTTGGTGGTTTTTTCATGAACACTGAAGCTTTCTTT. Residues: CASSEFGGFFMNTEAFF.

The rearrangement joins TRBV28 to TRBJ2-4; TRBD1 matches at 8 bases. The ends lost 6 bases at V and 10 bases at J; junction bases unmatched: 8. The V gene's germline CDR1 is MDHEN and CDR2 SYDVKM. The length of the CDR3 is 13 residues. The CDR3: CASREGQGGIQYF. In DNA form, the CDR3 reads TGTGCCAGCAGGGAAGGACAGGGAGGTATTCAGTACTTC.

This clone was picked up a small number of times. The chain couples TRBV7-2 to TRBJ2-5; no definite D call. V lost 3 bases, J lost 2 bases, and 10 bases lay in between. The CDR3 consists of 14 residues. In germline, CDR1 is SGHTA, CDR2 FQGNSA. DNA of the CDR3: TGTGCCAGCAGCTTCTCACACGGACAAGAGACCCAGTACTTC. Its translation is CASSFSHGQETQYF.

The chain has TRBV9 and TRBJ2-2; 8 bases are a match to TRBD2. Per germline, CDR1 SGDLS and CDR2 YYNGEE. The CDR3 length is 15 residues. After removal of 0 bases from V and 6 bases from J, the junction contained 4 bases not matched to a gene. CDR3 nucleotide sequence: TGTGCCAGCAGCGTAGGGACTAGCAGTGCCGGGGAGCTGTTTTTT. Translated: CASSVGTSSAGELFF.

J is TRBJ1-4 and V is TRBV30; no clear D gene. Germline assignment: CDR1 GTSNPN and CDR2 SVGIG (reference sequence). V shed 0 bases and J shed 2 bases, with 16 bases lying between them. The CDR3 consists of 17 residues. Here the CDR3 DNA reads TGTGCCTGGAGTGTGGGTGCGGCGGGAGGGACTAATGAAAAACTGTTTTTT. It specifies CAWSVGAAGGTNEKLFF.

The rearrangement links TRBV18 to TRBJ1-1, with a possible D match to TRBD1 (6 bases). The CDR3 has 13 amino acids. Looked up from germline, CDR1 is KGHSH and CDR2 is LQKENI. Trimming pared 3 bases from V and 7 bases from J, leaving 12 bases between. DNA of the CDR3: TGTGCCAGCTCACCTAAAATGGACAGTGAAGCTTTCTTT. Protein: CASSPKMDSEAFF.